Listed below are T cell receptor beta chains from one sample, sequenced in a study of graft-versus-host responses after intestinal transplantation. No antigen has been assigned to these receptors. Some clones are missing from TCRdb's copy, which holds only in-frame ones; the method was immunoSEQ multiplex PCR. This sample carries tens of thousands of clones, approximately 95% of them seen once, and the ten largest clones take about 0.23%. Sequenced material: unstimulated CD8+ T cells sorted from spleen or lymph node cells, taken before transplant. The receptors were sampled from a human donor who was the organ donor for an intestinal transplant. Each CDR3 is given with its conserved first and last residue. Each record gives: V gene, D gene, J gene, CDR3 protein, CDR3 DNA. D genes are given only for firm matches.

v_gene: TRBV30
d_gene: -
j_gene: TRBJ2-2
CDR3aa: CAGYRANTGELFF
CDR3nt: TGTGCCGGATACAGGGCTAATACCGGGGAGCTGTTTTTT

v_gene: TRBV9
d_gene: TRBD2
j_gene: TRBJ2-7
CDR3aa: CASSVGSRGGIYEQYF
CDR3nt: TGTGCCAGCAGCGTAGGGAGCCGGGGGGGCATCTACGAGCAGTACTTC

v_gene: TRBV30
d_gene: -
j_gene: TRBJ2-7
CDR3aa: CAWSESGYEQYF
CDR3nt: TGTGCCTGGAGTGAGTCCGGGTACGAGCAGTACTTC

v_gene: TRBV28
d_gene: -
j_gene: TRBJ2-7
CDR3aa: CASTDWVGNSYEQYF
CDR3nt: TGTGCCAGCACCGACTGGGTGGGCAACTCCTACGAGCAGTACTTC

v_gene: TRBV6-1
d_gene: TRBD1
j_gene: TRBJ2-7
CDR3aa: CASSFRDRSSYEQYF
CDR3nt: TGTGCCAGCAGCTTCCGGGACAGGAGCTCCTACGAGCAGTACTTC

v_gene: TRBV27
d_gene: TRBD2
j_gene: TRBJ2-7
CDR3aa: CASSLRGGEQYF
CDR3nt: TGTGCCAGCAGTTTACGGGGGGGAGAGCAGTACTTC

v_gene: TRBV7-2
d_gene: -
j_gene: TRBJ1-5
CDR3aa: CASSLTGGQPQHF
CDR3nt: TGTGCCAGCAGCTTGACAGGAGGGCAGCCCCAGCATTTT

v_gene: TRBV1
d_gene: -
j_gene: TRBJ2-4
CDR3aa: CTSSQVRNLRLVKNIQYF
CDR3nt: TGCACCAGCAGCCAAGTAAGGAACTTGCGGTTAGTCAAAAACATTCAGTACTTC

v_gene: TRBV14
d_gene: -
j_gene: TRBJ1-4
CDR3aa: CASSQALFGGKLFF
CDR3nt: TGTGCCAGCAGCCAAGCACTCTTTGGGGGAAAACTGTTTTTT

v_gene: TRBV9
d_gene: TRBD1
j_gene: TRBJ2-4
CDR3aa: CASSPGTGVPKNIQYF
CDR3nt: TGTGCCAGCAGCCCGGGGACAGGGGTACCCAAAAACATTCAGTACTTC

v_gene: TRBV2
d_gene: TRBD1
j_gene: TRBJ2-5
CDR3aa: CASENPTGGETQYF
CDR3nt: TGTGCGAGCGAAAATCCGACAGGGGGGGAGACCCAGTACTTC

v_gene: TRBV11-2
d_gene: -
j_gene: TRBJ1-1
CDR3aa: CASTWDNTEAFF
CDR3nt: TGTGCCAGCACCTGGGATAACACTGAAGCTTTCTTT

v_gene: TRBV21-1
d_gene: -
j_gene: TRBJ1-2
CDR3aa: CASSKETGWGIYGYTF
CDR3nt: TGTGCCAGCAGCAAAGAAACAGGTTGGGGAATCTATGGCTACACCTTC

v_gene: TRBV29-1
d_gene: -
j_gene: TRBJ1-4
CDR3aa: CSVEDEKLFF
CDR3nt: TGCAGCGTTGAAGATGAAAAACTGTTTTTT

v_gene: TRBV4-3
d_gene: -
j_gene: TRBJ1-1
CDR3aa: CASSQGAGNTEAFF
CDR3nt: TGCGCCAGCAGCCAAGGGGCCGGTAACACTGAAGCTTTCTTT

v_gene: TRBV27
d_gene: TRBD1
j_gene: TRBJ2-1
CDR3aa: CASSTPGQGLDEQFF
CDR3nt: TGTGCCAGCAGTACCCCGGGACAGGGTTTGGATGAGCAGTTCTTC

v_gene: TRBV10-3
d_gene: TRBD2
j_gene: TRBJ2-7
CDR3aa: CAISGTGGYEQYF
CDR3nt: TGTGCCATCAGCGGGACCGGGGGGTACGAGCAGTACTTC

v_gene: TRBV2
d_gene: -
j_gene: TRBJ2-1
CDR3aa: CASSEGSPYNEQFF
CDR3nt: TGTGCCAGCAGTGAGGGGTCGCCCTACAATGAGCAGTTCTTC

v_gene: TRBV4-3
d_gene: -
j_gene: TRBJ1-1
CDR3aa: CASSQAQDGYTEAFF
CDR3nt: TGCGCCAGCAGCCAAGCCCAGGACGGCTACACTGAAGCTTTCTTT